Listed below are T cell receptor beta chains from one sample, sequenced in a study of T cell clones after liver transplantation. TCRdb's table, derived via immunoSEQ multiplex PCR, lists solely in-frame clones and lacks some. In the table there are some 45,000 clones, approximately 86% of which are singletons. The source was CD4+ T cells from blood, collected 24 months after liver transplant. Receptor source: a human patient who received a liver transplant. The graft donor may have given rise to some T cells. The CDR3 runs from the conserved cysteine through the conserved F or W. Size values are once, few and many counts, or a class for expanded clones, and some rows have none.

J gene	clone size	V gene	CDR3 protein
TRBJ1-1	.	TRBV7-9	CASSLGQANTEAFF
TRBJ2-5	once	TRBV2	CASRAEETQYF
TRBJ2-2	once	TRBV9	CASSKGPSGELFF
TRBJ2-1	.	TRBV27	CASSSYGQGNYNEQFF
TRBJ2-1	.	TRBV5-1	CASSFGGSPSSYNEQFF
TRBJ2-5	.	TRBV5-1	CASSLQGTQETQYF
TRBJ2-1	.	TRBV19	CASSSGTGGGGSYNEQFF
TRBJ2-1	.	TRBV6-6	CASERGGSSQFF
TRBJ1-1	.	TRBV2	CASLRGTEAFF
TRBJ2-4	.	TRBV28	CASSWGQGAKNIQYF
TRBJ1-1	.	TRBV7-2	CASSLTTNTEAFF
TRBJ1-1	once	TRBV15	CATSRDRGTEAFF
TRBJ1-1	.	TRBV28	CASSFLNQEKAFF
TRBJ2-3	.	TRBV5-6	CASSLGQLTDTQYF
TRBJ2-7	.	TRBV5-6	CASSSDGRVTYEQYF
TRBJ1-5	.	TRBV14	CASSRAGSNQPQHF
TRBJ1-4	.	TRBV7-3	CASSPSGGANEKLFF
TRBJ1-5	once	TRBV9	CASSAPGIGTAQHF
TRBJ1-6	few	TRBV4-1	CASSQRGSYNSPLHF
TRBJ2-7	.	TRBV7-3	CASSFVAGQLEQYF